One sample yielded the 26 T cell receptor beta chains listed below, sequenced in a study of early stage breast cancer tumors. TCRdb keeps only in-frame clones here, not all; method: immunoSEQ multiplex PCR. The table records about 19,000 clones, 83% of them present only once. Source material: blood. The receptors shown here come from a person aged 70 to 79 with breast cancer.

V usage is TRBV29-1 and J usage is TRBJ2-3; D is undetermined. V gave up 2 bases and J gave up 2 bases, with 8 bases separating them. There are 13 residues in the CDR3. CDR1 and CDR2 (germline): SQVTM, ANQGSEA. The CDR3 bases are TGCAGCGTTGAACCCTGGGCCACAGATACGCAGTATTTT. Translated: CSVEPWATDTQYF.

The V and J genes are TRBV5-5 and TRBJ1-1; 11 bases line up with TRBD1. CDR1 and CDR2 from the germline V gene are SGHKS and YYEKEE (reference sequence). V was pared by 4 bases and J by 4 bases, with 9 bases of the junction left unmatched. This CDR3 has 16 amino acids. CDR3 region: CASSAPRTGGFTEAFF. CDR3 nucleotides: TGTGCCAGCAGCGCCCCCCGGACAGGGGGCTTCACTGAAGCTTTCTTT.

Written as DNA, the CDR3 is TGTGCCACCAGCAGAGTCGACAGGATAAAAAACATTCAGTACTTC. As protein: CATSRVDRIKNIQYF. This chain connects TRBV15 to TRBJ2-4, with D possibly TRBD1 on 6 matching bases. CDR3 length: 15 amino acids. The V gene lost 1 base and the J gene lost 4 bases, with 11 bases spanning the gap. Germline V lookup: CDR1 LNHNV, CDR2 YYDKDF (reference sequence).

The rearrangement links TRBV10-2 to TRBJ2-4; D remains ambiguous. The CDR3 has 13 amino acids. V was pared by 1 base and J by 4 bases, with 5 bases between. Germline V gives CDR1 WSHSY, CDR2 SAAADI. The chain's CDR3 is CASSELSKNIQYF. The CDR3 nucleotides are TGCGCCAGCAGTGAGTTGAGTAAAAACATTCAGTACTTC.

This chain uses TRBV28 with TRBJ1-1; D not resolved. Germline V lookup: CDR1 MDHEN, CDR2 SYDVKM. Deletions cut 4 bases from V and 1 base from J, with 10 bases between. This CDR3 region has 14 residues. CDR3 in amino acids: CASSSGRGNTEAFF. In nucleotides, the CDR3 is TGTGCCAGCAGTTCGGGGAGAGGGAACACTGAAGCTTTCTTT. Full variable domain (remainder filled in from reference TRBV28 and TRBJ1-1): DVKVTQSSRYLVKRTGEKVFLECVQDMDHENMFWYRQDPGLGLRLIYFSYDVKMKEKGDIPEGYSVSREKKERFSLILESASTNQTSMYLCASSSGRGNTEAFFGQGTRLTVV.

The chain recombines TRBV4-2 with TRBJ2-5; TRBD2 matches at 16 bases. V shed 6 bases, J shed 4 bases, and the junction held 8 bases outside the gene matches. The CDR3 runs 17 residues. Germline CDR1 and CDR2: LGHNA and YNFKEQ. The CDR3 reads CASRQGLAGGMGETQYF. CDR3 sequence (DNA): TGTGCCAGCAGACAGGGACTAGCGGGGGGGATGGGAGAGACCCAGTACTTC.

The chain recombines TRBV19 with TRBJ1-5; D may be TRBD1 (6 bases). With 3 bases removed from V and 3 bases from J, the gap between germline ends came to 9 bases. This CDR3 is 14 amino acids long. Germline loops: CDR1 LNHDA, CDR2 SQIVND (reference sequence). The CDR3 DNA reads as TGTGCCAGTAGTATTTGGACAGTCAATCAGCCCCAGCATTTT. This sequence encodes CASSIWTVNQPQHF.

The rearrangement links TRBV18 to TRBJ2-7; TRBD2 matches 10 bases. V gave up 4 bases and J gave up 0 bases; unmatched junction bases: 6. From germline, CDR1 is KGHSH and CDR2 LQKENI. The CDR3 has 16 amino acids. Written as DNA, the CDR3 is TGTGCCAGCTCACAGAAAACTAGCGGGGCCTCCTACGAGCAGTACTTC. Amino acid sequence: CASSQKTSGASYEQYF.

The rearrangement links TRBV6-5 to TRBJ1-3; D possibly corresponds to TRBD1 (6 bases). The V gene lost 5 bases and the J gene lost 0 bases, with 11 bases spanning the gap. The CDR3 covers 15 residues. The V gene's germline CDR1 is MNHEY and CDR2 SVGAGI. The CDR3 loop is CASSIGQISGNTIYF. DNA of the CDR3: TGTGCCAGCAGTATAGGACAGATCTCTGGAAACACCATATATTTT.

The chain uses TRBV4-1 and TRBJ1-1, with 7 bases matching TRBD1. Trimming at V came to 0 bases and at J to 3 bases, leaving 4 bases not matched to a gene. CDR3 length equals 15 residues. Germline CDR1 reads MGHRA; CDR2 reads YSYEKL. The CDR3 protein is CASSQDRQGDTEAFF. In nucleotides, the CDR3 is TGCGCCAGCAGCCAAGATCGGCAGGGGGACACTGAAGCTTTCTTT.

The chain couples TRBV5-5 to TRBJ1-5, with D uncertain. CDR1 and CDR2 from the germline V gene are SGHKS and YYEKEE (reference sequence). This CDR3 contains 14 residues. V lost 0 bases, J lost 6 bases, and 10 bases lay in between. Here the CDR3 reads CASSLGSGSQPQHF. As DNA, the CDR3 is TGTGCCAGCAGCTTGGGTTCGGGGAGTCAGCCCCAGCATTTT.

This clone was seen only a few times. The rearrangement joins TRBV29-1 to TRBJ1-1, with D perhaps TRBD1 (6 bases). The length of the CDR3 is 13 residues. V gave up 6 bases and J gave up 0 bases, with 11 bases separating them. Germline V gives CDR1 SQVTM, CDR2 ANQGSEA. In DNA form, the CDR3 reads TGCAGCGTCGCGGACAGCTTGAACACTGAAGCTTTCTTT. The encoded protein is CSVADSLNTEAFF.

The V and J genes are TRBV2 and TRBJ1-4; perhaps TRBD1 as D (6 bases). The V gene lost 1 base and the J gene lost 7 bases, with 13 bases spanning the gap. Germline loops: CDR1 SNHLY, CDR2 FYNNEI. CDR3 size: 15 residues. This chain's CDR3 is CASSEEGTRGEKLFF. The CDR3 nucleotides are TGTGCCAGCAGTGAAGAGGGGACCAGGGGTGAAAAACTGTTTTTT.

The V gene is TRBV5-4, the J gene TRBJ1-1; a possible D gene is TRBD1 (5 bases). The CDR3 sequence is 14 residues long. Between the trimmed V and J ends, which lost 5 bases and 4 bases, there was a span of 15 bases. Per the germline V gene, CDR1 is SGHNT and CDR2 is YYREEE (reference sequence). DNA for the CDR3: TGTGCCAGCAGTCGGGGCGGGGGGATCACTGAAGCTTTCTTT. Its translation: CASSRGGGITEAFF. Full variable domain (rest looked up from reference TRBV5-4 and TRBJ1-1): ETGVTQSPTHLIKTRGQQVTLRCSSQSGHNTVSWYQQALGQGPQFIFQYYREEENGRGNFPPRFSGLQFPNYSSELNVNALELDDSALYLCASSRGGGITEAFFGQGTRLTVV.

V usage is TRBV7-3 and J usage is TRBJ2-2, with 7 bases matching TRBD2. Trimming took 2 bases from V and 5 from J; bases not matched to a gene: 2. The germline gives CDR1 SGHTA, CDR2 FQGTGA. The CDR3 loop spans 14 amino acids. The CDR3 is CASSLGLETGELFF. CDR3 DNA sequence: TGTGCCAGCAGCTTAGGACTAGAAACCGGGGAGCTGTTTTTT. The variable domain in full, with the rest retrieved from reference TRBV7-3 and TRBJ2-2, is GAGVSQTPSNKVTEKGKYVELRCDPISGHTALYWYRQSLGQGPEFLIYFQGTGAADDSGLPNDRFFAVRPEGSVSTLKIQRTERGDSAVYLCASSLGLETGELFFGEGSRLTVL.

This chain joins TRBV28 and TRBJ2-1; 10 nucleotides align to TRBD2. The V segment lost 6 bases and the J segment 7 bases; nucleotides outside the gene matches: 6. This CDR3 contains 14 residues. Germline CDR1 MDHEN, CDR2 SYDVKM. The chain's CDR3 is CASRRGLAENEQFF. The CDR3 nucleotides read TGTGCCAGCAGACGTGGACTAGCGGAAAATGAGCAGTTCTTC.

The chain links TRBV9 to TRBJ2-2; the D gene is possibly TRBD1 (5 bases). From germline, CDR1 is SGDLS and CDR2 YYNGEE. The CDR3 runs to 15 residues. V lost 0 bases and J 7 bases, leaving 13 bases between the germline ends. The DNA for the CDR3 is TGTGCCAGCAGCGTAGCCCAGGGCCATGTCGGGGAGCTGTTTTTT. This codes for CASSVAQGHVGELFF.

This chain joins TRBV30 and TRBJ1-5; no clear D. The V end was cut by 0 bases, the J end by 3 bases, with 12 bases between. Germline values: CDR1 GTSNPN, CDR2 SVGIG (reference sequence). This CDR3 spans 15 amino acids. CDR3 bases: TGTGCCTGGAGTGTACACAGTGGGTTCAATCAGCCCCAGCATTTT. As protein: CAWSVHSGFNQPQHF.

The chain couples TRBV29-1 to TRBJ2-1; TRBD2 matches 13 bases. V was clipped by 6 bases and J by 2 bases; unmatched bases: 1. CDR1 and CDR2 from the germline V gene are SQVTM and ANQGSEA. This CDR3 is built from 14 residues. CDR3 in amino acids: CSVGLAGAYNEQFF. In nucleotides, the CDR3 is TGCAGCGTCGGACTAGCGGGAGCCTACAATGAGCAGTTCTTC.

The CDR3, as DNA: TGCAGCGTTGAGGACAGGATTCGGGCGAACACCGGGGAGCTGTTTTTT. This encodes CSVEDRIRANTGELFF. This chain uses TRBV29-1 with TRBJ2-2, with 7 bases matching TRBD1. The length of the CDR3 is 16 residues. Losses at the gene ends were 3 bases for V and 0 bases for J; bases not matched to a gene: 7. CDR1 is SQVTM and CDR2 is ANQGSEA in the germline V gene.

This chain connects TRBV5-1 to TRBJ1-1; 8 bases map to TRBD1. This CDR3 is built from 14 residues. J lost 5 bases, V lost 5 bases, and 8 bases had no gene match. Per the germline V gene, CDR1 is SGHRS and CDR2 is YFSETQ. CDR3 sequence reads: CASSSQGARTEAFF. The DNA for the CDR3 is TGCGCCAGCAGTTCCCAGGGGGCGAGGACTGAAGCTTTCTTT.

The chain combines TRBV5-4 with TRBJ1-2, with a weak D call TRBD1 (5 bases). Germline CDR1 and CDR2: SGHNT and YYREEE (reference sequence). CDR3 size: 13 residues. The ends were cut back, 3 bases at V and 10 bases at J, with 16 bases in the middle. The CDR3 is CASSSTGSINYTF. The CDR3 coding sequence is TGTGCCAGCAGCTCAACAGGTTCTATCAACTACACCTTC.

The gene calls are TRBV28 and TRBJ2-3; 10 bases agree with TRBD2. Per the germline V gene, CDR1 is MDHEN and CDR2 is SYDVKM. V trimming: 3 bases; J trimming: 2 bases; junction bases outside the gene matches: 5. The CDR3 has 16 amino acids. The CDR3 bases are TGTGCCAGCAGTTTTAGCGGGGGGACCTCCACAGATACGCAGTATTTT. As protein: CASSFSGGTSTDTQYF.

The CDR3 bases are TGTGCCAGCAGCTTTCGGTCATACAATGAGCAGTTCTTC. The encoded protein is CASSFRSYNEQFF. J is TRBJ2-1 and V is TRBV7-9; D remains unclear. The V and J ends lost 3 bases and 4 bases respectively, with 7 bases between them. There are 13 residues in the CDR3. The V gene's germline CDR1 is SEHNR and CDR2 FQNEAQ (reference sequence).

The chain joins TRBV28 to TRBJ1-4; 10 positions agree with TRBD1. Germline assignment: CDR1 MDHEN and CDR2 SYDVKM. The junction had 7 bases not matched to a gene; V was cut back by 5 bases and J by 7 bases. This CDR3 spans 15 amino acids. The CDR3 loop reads CASSPPGTGVEKLFF. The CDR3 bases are TGTGCCAGCAGTCCGCCCGGGACAGGGGTTGAAAAACTGTTTTTT. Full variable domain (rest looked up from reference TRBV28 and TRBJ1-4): DVKVTQSSRYLVKRTGEKVFLECVQDMDHENMFWYRQDPGLGLRLIYFSYDVKMKEKGDIPEGYSVSREKKERFSLILESASTNQTSMYLCASSPPGTGVEKLFFGSGTQLSVL.

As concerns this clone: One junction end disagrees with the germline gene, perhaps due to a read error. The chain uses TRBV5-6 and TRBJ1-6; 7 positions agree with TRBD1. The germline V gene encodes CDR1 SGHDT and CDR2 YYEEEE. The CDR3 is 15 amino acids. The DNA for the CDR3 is TGTGCCAGCAGATTGGGAAGGGGGCTCCAATCACCCCTCCACTTT. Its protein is CASRLGRGLQSPLHF.